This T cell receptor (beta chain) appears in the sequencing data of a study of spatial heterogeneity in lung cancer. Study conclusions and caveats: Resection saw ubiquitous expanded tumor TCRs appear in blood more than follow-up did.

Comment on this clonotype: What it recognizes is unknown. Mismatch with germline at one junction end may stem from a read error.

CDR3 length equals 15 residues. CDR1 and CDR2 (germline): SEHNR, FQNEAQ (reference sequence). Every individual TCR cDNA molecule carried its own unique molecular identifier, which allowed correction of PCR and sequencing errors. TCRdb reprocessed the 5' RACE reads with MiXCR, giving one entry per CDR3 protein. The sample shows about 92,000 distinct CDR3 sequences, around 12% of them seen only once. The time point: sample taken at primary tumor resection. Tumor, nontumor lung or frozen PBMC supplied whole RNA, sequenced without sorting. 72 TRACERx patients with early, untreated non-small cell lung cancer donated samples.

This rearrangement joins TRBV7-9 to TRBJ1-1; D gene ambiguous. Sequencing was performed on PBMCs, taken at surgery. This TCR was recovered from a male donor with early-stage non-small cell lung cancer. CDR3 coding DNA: TGTGTCAGCAGCTTAGTGGTATCTATGAACACTGAAGCTTTCTTT. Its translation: CVSSLVVSMNTEAFF.